The 27 T cell receptor beta chains reported below all come from one sample, sequenced in a study of blood T cell repertoires in COVID-19. Produced via immunoSEQ multiplex PCR; TCRdb's table is partial and in-frame only. The repertoire holds approximately 65,000 clones, with about three quarters as singletons. Sequenced material: peripheral blood. These receptors all stem from a human donor in a cohort sampled during active COVID-19.

V gene TRBV6-4 combines with J gene TRBJ2-1, with 8 bases fitting TRBD2. Germline V lookup: CDR1 MRHNA, CDR2 SNTAGT. This CDR3 comprises 15 residues. Trimming removed 6 bases from V and 4 bases from J; junction bases left unmatched: 8. The CDR3 coding sequence is TGTGCCAGCAGCCCCGGGGGGGCAGGGTACAATGAGCAGTTCTTC. It is translated as CASSPGGAGYNEQFF.

The chain uses TRBV6-2 or TRBV6-3 and TRBJ1-1, with TRBD1 as a possible D gene (6 bases). Trimming removed 2 bases at V and 4 bases at J, with 11 bases between. Germline CDR1 reads MNHEY; CDR2 reads SVGEGT. The CDR3 loop spans 14 amino acids. The CDR3 here is CASSYAGAGTEAFF. CDR3 sequence (DNA): TGTGCCAGCAGTTACGCGGGGGCAGGCACTGAAGCTTTCTTT.

The chain has TRBV18 and TRBJ2-7; D call uncertain. Germline CDR1 is KGHSH and CDR2 is LQKENI. V was cut by 2 bases and J by 2 bases, with 13 bases left in between. The CDR3 sequence is 15 residues long. CDR3 in DNA: TGTGCCAGCTCACCAACGGGTTTAGCAACCTACGAGCAGTACTTC. Its protein product is CASSPTGLATYEQYF. Variable domain in full (rest from reference TRBV18 and TRBJ2-7): NAGVMQNPRHLVRRRGQEARLRCSPMKGHSHVYWYRQLPEEGLKFMVYLQKENIIDESGMPKERFSAEFPKEGPSILRIQQVVRGDSAAYFCASSPTGLATYEQYFGPGTRLTVT.

The CDR3, as DNA: TGCGCCAGCAGCACGATAGGGGGGGACACTGAAGCTTTCTTT. Protein product: CASSTIGGDTEAFF. The genes are TRBV5-1 and TRBJ1-1, with TRBD1 as a possible D gene (6 bases). Germline V gene sequence: CDR1 SGHRS, CDR2 YFSETQ. The ends were cut back, 4 bases at V and 3 bases at J, with 13 bases in the middle. CDR3 length: 14 residues.

This clone turned up a few times. The J gene is TRBJ2-1, the V gene TRBV1; TRBD2, the D gene given by the table, was not confirmed from the DNA. TRBV1 is designated a pseudogene. The CDR3 contains 16 residues. The CDR3 reads CTSSQTLSAQDNEQFF. Written as DNA, the CDR3 is TGCACCAGCAGCCAAACCCTGAGCGCCCAAGACAATGAGCAGTTCTTC.

The V gene is TRBV5-5, the J gene TRBJ1-2; TRBD1 matches at 9 bases. Germline V gives CDR1 SGHKS, CDR2 YYEKEE (reference sequence). This CDR3 comprises 14 residues. The trim removed 3 bases at V and 2 bases at J, leaving 2 bases unmatched. DNA of the CDR3: TGTGCCAGCAGCTGGGGACAGGGAAACTATGGCTACACCTTC. Its translation is CASSWGQGNYGYTF.

This clone turned up a few times. The chain joins TRBV4-1 to TRBJ1-2, with 7 bases aligning to TRBD1. Germline V gives CDR1 MGHRA, CDR2 YSYEKL. CDR3 length: 15 residues. With V trimmed by 3 bases and J by 6 bases, 10 bases remained unmatched. Here the CDR3 DNA reads TGCGCCAGCAGCCATATTGACAGGGTCCGAGATGGCTACACCTTC. Translation: CASSHIDRVRDGYTF.

The chain carries TRBV3-1 (or the pseudogene TRBV3-2) and TRBJ2-1; possible D gene TRBD2, 7 bases. The ends were cut back, 4 bases at V and 8 bases at J, with 21 bases in the middle. There are 16 residues in the CDR3. Germline values: CDR1 LGHDT, CDR2 YNNKEL (reference sequence). The CDR3 sequence: CASSPIVLIGGDEQFF. Here the CDR3 DNA reads TGTGCCAGCAGCCCCATCGTTTTGATAGGGGGGGATGAGCAGTTCTTC.

J is TRBJ2-2 and V is TRBV19, with D tentatively TRBD2 (5 bases). The CDR3 is 16 residues long. Germline values: CDR1 LNHDA, CDR2 SQIVND (reference sequence). The germline V and J ends were trimmed by 6 bases and 4 bases, with 18 bases remaining between them. DNA of the CDR3: TGTGCCAGTAGCCCTGACACCCGGCGGGTCACCGGGGAGCTGTTTTTT. As protein: CASSPDTRRVTGELFF.

This chain connects TRBV5-1 to TRBJ2-1; maybe TRBD2 (6 bases). With 5 bases removed from V and 3 bases from J, the gap between germline ends came to 15 bases. The CDR3 runs 15 residues. Germline loops: CDR1 SGHRS, CDR2 YFSETQ. CDR3 residues: CASSPGEVDYNEQFF. DNA of the CDR3: TGCGCCAGCAGTCCGGGGGAAGTGGACTACAATGAGCAGTTCTTC.

The chain has TRBV7-2 and TRBJ2-1, with TRBD2 as a possible D gene (7 bases). V was shortened by 4 bases and J by 0 bases, with 13 bases between the two germline ends. The CDR3 spans 16 residues. Germline-derived CDR1 and CDR2 are SGHTA and FQGNSA. The CDR3 loop reads CASSYGGGVSYNEQFF. The CDR3 DNA follows: TGTGCCAGCAGCTATGGCGGGGGCGTCTCCTACAATGAGCAGTTCTTC.

The chain uses TRBV28 and TRBJ2-6, with unresolved D. The V end lost 3 bases, the J end lost 3 bases, and 18 bases lay between the germline ends. CDR1 is MDHEN, CDR2 SYDVKM, per germline. This CDR3 spans 18 amino acids. CDR3 coding DNA: TGTGCCAGCAGTTTTTACCCCCTTCTGGCAGATGGGGCCAACGTCCTGACTTTC. It translates to CASSFYPLLADGANVLTF. Together with reference TRBV28 and TRBJ2-6, the CDR3 gives the full variable domain: DVKVTQSSRYLVKRTGEKVFLECVQDMDHENMFWYRQDPGLGLRLIYFSYDVKMKEKGDIPEGYSVSREKKERFSLILESASTNQTSMYLCASSFYPLLADGANVLTFGAGSRLTVL.

The genes are TRBV2 and TRBJ2-3; 10 bases match TRBD2. This CDR3 has 14 residues. Germline values: CDR1 SNHLY, CDR2 FYNNEI. The junction had 4 bases not matched to a gene; V was cut back by 7 bases and J by 3 bases. This CDR3 reads CASMASGSTDTQYF. CDR3 coding DNA: TGTGCCAGCATGGCTAGCGGGAGTACAGATACGCAGTATTTT.

The chain is built from TRBV5-1 and TRBJ2-5, with D possibly matching TRBD1 (6 bases). V was shortened by 4 bases and J by 3 bases, with 16 bases between the two germline ends. The CDR3 runs to 15 residues. Germline CDR1 is SGHRS and CDR2 is YFSETQ. This CDR3 reads CASSPPWAGEETQYF. Written as DNA, the CDR3 is TGCGCCAGCAGCCCCCCTTGGGCAGGGGAAGAGACCCAGTACTTC.

This chain joins TRBV6-6 and TRBJ2-7, with 9 bases matching TRBD2. With 6 bases clipped from V and 2 bases from J, the junction kept 8 bases outside the gene matches. CDR1 MNHNY and CDR2 SVGAGI come from the germline V gene (reference sequence). The CDR3 extends over 15 amino acids. The CDR3 loop is CASSPGLAYTYEQYF. The CDR3 DNA reads as TGTGCCAGCAGCCCCGGACTAGCGTATACCTACGAGCAGTACTTC.

The sample holds one count of this clone. V usage is TRBV7-2 and J usage is TRBJ1-2; possibly TRBD1 for D (6 bases). Trimming pared 5 bases from V and 7 bases from J, leaving 14 bases between. Germline CDR1 and CDR2: SGHTA and FQGNSA. CDR3 length equals 13 residues. For the CDR3, the DNA is TGTGCCAGCAGCCAACAGGGAATCGGTGGCTACACCTTC. It translates to CASSQQGIGGYTF.

The chain uses TRBV5-8 and TRBJ2-6; D gene uncertain. CDR1 and CDR2 (germline): SGHTS, YDEGEE. V shed 4 bases and J shed 6 bases, with 11 bases lying between them. The length of the CDR3 is 14 residues. The CDR3 sequence: CASSGVNKANVLTF. The CDR3 nucleotides are TGTGCCAGCAGCGGAGTGAACAAGGCCAACGTCCTGACTTTC. The full variable domain, completed using reference TRBV5-8 and TRBJ2-6, is EAGVTQSPTHLIKTRGQQATLRCSPISGHTSVYWYQQALGLGLQFLLWYDEGEERNRGNFPPRFSGRQFPNYSSELNVNALELEDSALYLCASSGVNKANVLTFGAGSRLTVL.

The V call is TRBV28, the J call TRBJ1-5, with TRBD1 identical over 7 bases. This CDR3 is built from 15 residues. Germline V lookup: CDR1 MDHEN, CDR2 SYDVKM. The V gene end was trimmed by 3 bases and the J gene end by 4 bases; junction bases not matched to a gene: 6. This CDR3 is CASSFRDRDNQPQHF. CDR3 nucleotide sequence: TGTGCCAGCAGTTTCAGAGACAGGGATAATCAGCCCCAGCATTTT.

The chain uses TRBV7-9 and TRBJ2-7; 7 positions agree with TRBD2. This CDR3 region has 13 residues. CDR1 SEHNR and CDR2 FQNEAQ come from the germline V gene (reference sequence). After removal of 5 bases from V and 5 bases from J, the junction contained 6 bases not matched to a gene. The CDR3 DNA sequence: TGTGCCAGCAGCCTACGGACTAGTGACGAGCAGTACTTC. It codes for CASSLRTSDEQYF.

This chain joins TRBV5-6 and TRBJ2-2; TRBD2 might be the D (7 bases). Trimming shortened V by 4 bases and J by 6 bases, and 16 bases separated the two germline ends. CDR1 is SGHDT, CDR2 YYEEEE, per germline. This CDR3 region has 15 residues. The CDR3 bases are TGTGCCAGCAGCCCGGGGGCGGGAGAGCCCGGGGAGCTGTTTTTT. This sequence encodes CASSPGAGEPGELFF.

CDR3 sequence reads: CASSYIGQGGNTEAFF. DNA for the CDR3: TGTGCCAGCAGTTACATAGGACAGGGGGGGAACACTGAAGCTTTCTTT. The chain uses TRBV6-6 and TRBJ1-1; 10 bases line up with TRBD1. J lost 1 base, V lost 2 bases, and 4 bases had no gene match. The length of the CDR3 is 16 residues. In germline, CDR1 is MNHNY, CDR2 SVGAGI (reference sequence).

This clone occurred a few times. The chain links TRBV11-3 to TRBJ1-1, with a weak D call TRBD1 (6 bases). V shed 11 bases and J shed 6 bases, with 10 bases lying between them. Germline lookup yields CDR1 SGHNT and CDR2 YENEEA. CDR3 length: 10 amino acids. The CDR3 coding sequence is TGTGCCCACAGGGACCCTGAAGCTTTCTTT. Translating it yields CAHRDPEAFF.

The rearrangement links TRBV28 to TRBJ2-1; D ambiguous. This CDR3 comprises 13 residues. Trimming removed 5 bases from V and 10 bases from J, with 15 bases in between. Germline CDR1 MDHEN, CDR2 SYDVKM. CDR3 coding DNA: TGTGCCAGCAGTATATCCCGTGGAGTCGAGCAGTTCTTC. Its protein product is CASSISRGVEQFF.

The chain combines TRBV19 with TRBJ2-2; TRBD1 is a possible D gene (5 bases). This CDR3 region has 14 residues. Trimming took off 4 bases at V and 6 bases at J, with 12 bases between the two ends. CDR1 LNHDA and CDR2 SQIVND come from the germline V gene (reference sequence). CDR3 sequence reads: CASSNGRVSGELFF. In nucleotides, the CDR3 is TGTGCCAGTAGTAACGGCAGGGTTTCCGGGGAGCTGTTTTTT.

The V call is TRBV5-1, the J call TRBJ2-4, with D unresolved. This CDR3 is 14 amino acids long. Trimming pared 4 bases from V and 0 bases from J, leaving 8 bases between. CDR1 and CDR2 (germline): SGHRS, YFSETQ. The CDR3: CASSEELAKNIQYF. The CDR3 nucleotides are TGCGCCAGCAGCGAAGAACTAGCCAAAAACATTCAGTACTTC.

This clone has a single count. The chain links TRBV10-3 to TRBJ2-2; TRBD1 is a possible D gene (6 bases). The CDR3 loop spans 15 amino acids. CDR1 and CDR2 (germline): ENHRY, SYGVKD. Trimming left V 4 bases short and J 4 bases short, with 13 bases between. For the CDR3, the DNA is TGTGCCATCAGTGGAGAAAGGGGGAGCACCGGGGAGCTGTTTTTT. Protein product: CAISGERGSTGELFF.

The chain joins TRBV6-6 to TRBJ1-6; 7 positions match TRBD1. V trimming: 6 bases; J trimming: 5 bases; junction bases outside the gene matches: 4. CDR3 length: 14 amino acids. Germline V gene sequence: CDR1 MNHNY, CDR2 SVGAGI (reference sequence). CDR3 nucleotides: TGTGCCAGCAGAACGCAGGGGGATAATTCACCCCTCCACTTT. Translating gives CASRTQGDNSPLHF.